The 32 T cell receptor beta chains below come from one sample, sequenced in a study of T-cell reconstitution after alpha-beta-depleted transplantation in children. Library preparation (for TCRbeta) was performed with unique molecular identifiers. TCRdb reprocessed the PCR reads via MiXCR and lists one record per CDR3 protein. The data hold approximately 83,000 distinct CDR3 sequences, with roughly 8.3% observed a single time. Specimen: PBMCs from the stem cell graft donor, collected from the stem cell graft. Source of these receptors: a human donor who donated a stem cell graft to a child with congenital amegakaryocytic thrombocytopenia.

This clonotype was counted ten times or more. The chain uses TRBV6-2 or TRBV6-3 and TRBJ2-1, with TRBD2 as a possible D gene (6 bases). This CDR3 is 18 amino acids long. Germline V lookup: CDR1 MNHEY, CDR2 SVGEGT. V was pared by 4 bases and J by 1 base, with 20 bases between. The CDR3 nucleotides read TGTGCCAGCAGTTCTCAGGCCGGACTACATAATTCCTACAATGAGCAGTTCTTC. Its protein product is CASSSQAGLHNSYNEQFF.

This clonotype was recorded at least ten times. The chain has TRBV20-1 and TRBJ2-1; no clear D gene. V gave up 5 bases and J gave up 2 bases, with 13 bases separating them. This CDR3 contains 14 residues. Germline-derived CDR1 and CDR2 are DFQATT and SNEGSKA (reference sequence). DNA of the CDR3: TGCAGTGCTTCCGGGCCAGGCCCCTACAATGAGCAGTTCTTC. Its translation: CSASGPGPYNEQFF.

This clonotype was seen repeatedly, ten times or more. The chain is built from TRBV5-1 and TRBJ2-3, with 13 bases matching TRBD2. Germline trimming cut 4 bases from V and 6 bases from J; bases unmatched to any gene: 8. The germline V gene has CDR1 SGHRS and CDR2 YFSETQ. The CDR3 covers 16 residues. CDR3 DNA sequence: TGCGCCAGCAGCCCGGGACTAGCGGGACCCCAGGATACGCAGTATTTT. Translated, it gives CASSPGLAGPQDTQYF.

This clonotype was observed many times. The V call is TRBV5-1, the J call TRBJ2-7, with D hard to call. Germline V lookup: CDR1 SGHRS, CDR2 YFSETQ. The CDR3 extends over 12 amino acids. Trimming stripped 3 bases from V and 5 bases from J, with 9 bases between. The CDR3 DNA reads TGCGCCAGCAGCTCGGAAGGTAACGAGCAGTACTTC. It translates to CASSSEGNEQYF.

The V call is TRBV2, the J call TRBJ2-7, with D tentatively TRBD1 or TRBD2 (5 bases each). This CDR3 contains 13 residues. The V end lost 6 bases, the J end lost 6 bases, and 15 bases lay between the germline ends. Germline assignment: CDR1 SNHLY and CDR2 FYNNEI. In nucleotides, the CDR3 is TGTGCCAGCAGACCAGTGGGACCGCGCGAGCAGTACTTC. It codes for CASRPVGPREQYF. Together with reference TRBV2 and TRBJ2-7, the CDR3 gives the full variable domain: EPEVTQTPSHQVTQMGQEVILRCVPISNHLYFYWYRQILGQKVEFLVSFYNNEISEKSEIFDDQFSVERPDGSNFTLKIRSTKLEDSAMYFCASRPVGPREQYFGPGTRLTVT.

This clonotype was seen ten or more times. The chain combines TRBV20-1 with TRBJ1-4; 11 bases are a match to TRBD1. Trimming cost V 2 bases and J 0 bases; bases outside gene matches: 2. The germline V gene encodes CDR1 DFQATT and CDR2 SNEGSKA (reference sequence). The CDR3 extends over 16 amino acids. This chain's CDR3 is CSARTGQGATNEKLFF. The CDR3 nucleotides read TGCAGTGCTAGAACGGGACAGGGGGCAACTAATGAAAAACTGTTTTTT.

This clonotype was seen many times. The chain joins TRBV11-3 to TRBJ2-2, with 7 bases identical to TRBD1. V lost 2 bases to trimming and J lost 5 bases; unmatched junction nucleotides: 2. The CDR3 runs to 14 residues. The germline V gene has CDR1 SGHNT and CDR2 YENEEA. CDR3 nucleotide sequence: TGTGCCAGCAGCTTACGACAGGGAACCGGGGAGCTGTTTTTT. It specifies CASSLRQGTGELFF.

This clonotype was counted at least ten times. The V gene is TRBV30, the J gene TRBJ2-3; TRBD2 matches at 7 bases. The trim removed 1 base at V and 0 bases at J, leaving 7 bases unmatched. Germline-derived CDR1 and CDR2 are GTSNPN and SVGIG (reference sequence). The CDR3 extends over 16 amino acids. The CDR3 DNA is TGTGCCTGGAGTGCATCTAGCGGCCCTAGCACAGATACGCAGTATTTT. It codes for CAWSASSGPSTDTQYF. Together with reference TRBV30 and TRBJ2-3, the CDR3 gives the full variable domain: SQTIHQWPATLVQPVGSPLSLECTVEGTSNPNLYWYRQAAGRGLQLLFYSVGIGQISSEVPQNLSASRPQDRQFILSSKKLLLSDSGFYLCAWSASSGPSTDTQYFGPGTRLTVL.

This clonotype was picked up many times. The chain joins TRBV29-1 to TRBJ2-5, with D perhaps TRBD1 (6 bases). Trimming took off 6 bases at V and 5 bases at J, with 10 bases between the two ends. Germline loops: CDR1 SQVTM, CDR2 ANQGSEA. There are 11 residues in the CDR3. The CDR3 nucleotides are TGCAGCGTCAAAAGGGGGGAGACCCAGTACTTC. Translated, it gives CSVKRGETQYF.

In its sample, this clonotype was seen a few times. A much larger clone lies one base from this, so it may be a read error. The chain couples TRBV6-5 to TRBJ2-6, with D possibly matching TRBD2 (6 bases). CDR3 length: 11 residues. The germline V gene encodes CDR1 MNHEY and CDR2 SVGAGI. The CDR3 DNA reads TGTGCCAGCGGCGGGGCCAACGGCCTGACTTTC. Translation gives CASGGANGLTF.

As concerns this clonotype: The junction differs from germline at one of its ends, possibly a read error. The chain is built from TRBV5-6 and TRBJ2-7; 12 bases agree with TRBD1. The length of the CDR3 is 15 residues. Germline V gene data show CDR1 as SGHDT and CDR2 as YYEEEE. CDR3 amino acids: CASSFAGTGGREQYF. In DNA form, the CDR3 reads TGCGCCAGCAGCTTCGCCGGGACAGGGGGCCGCGAGCAGTACTTC.

This clonotype was found many times. CDR3 bases: TGTGCCAGCAGTTTCGCGGCGGGGACATACAATGAGCAGTTCTTC. Protein sequence: CASSFAAGTYNEQFF. V is TRBV27 and J is TRBJ2-1; perhaps D is TRBD1 or TRBD2 (6 bases each). The V end was cut by 3 bases, the J end by 4 bases, with 13 bases between. Germline assignment: CDR1 MNHEY and CDR2 SMNVEV (reference sequence). The CDR3 consists of 15 residues.

This clonotype was detected many times. The gene calls are TRBV20-1 and TRBJ1-4; tentative D call: TRBD1 (5 bases). The CDR3 spans 15 residues. The ends were cut back, 2 bases at V and 5 bases at J, with 15 bases in the middle. Germline V gene sequence: CDR1 DFQATT, CDR2 SNEGSKA (reference sequence). CDR3 coding DNA: TGCAGTGCTAGACCCCAGGAGGGGTACAATGAAAAACTGTTTTTT. Translated: CSARPQEGYNEKLFF.

This clonotype occurred many times. This chain links TRBV5-5 with TRBJ1-2; D is unclear. CDR1 and CDR2 from the germline V gene are SGHKS and YYEKEE (reference sequence). V lost 0 bases to trimming and J lost 6 bases, with 18 bases between them. The CDR3 spans 16 residues. The CDR3 nucleotides are TGTGCCAGCAGCTTGGGCCCCCTCTTAAGTATCGATGGCTACACCTTC. The encoded protein is CASSLGPLLSIDGYTF.

With regard to this clonotype: A much larger clonotype is one base distant, so this may be a read error. The chain combines TRBV11-2 with TRBJ1-4; D possibly corresponds to TRBD1 (6 bases). This CDR3 region has 15 residues. Between the trimmed V and J ends, which lost 3 bases and 5 bases, there was a span of 13 bases. Germline assignment: CDR1 SGHAT and CDR2 FQNNGV. The CDR3: CASSFRGAQNEKLFF. CDR3 coding DNA: TGTGCCAGCAGCTTCCGGGGGGCCCAAAATGAAAAACTGTTTTTT.

J is TRBJ2-5 and V is TRBV4-1, with D perhaps TRBD1 (5 bases). V was clipped by 0 bases and J by 4 bases, with 18 bases between them. The length of the CDR3 is 17 residues. Per the germline V gene, CDR1 is MGHRA and CDR2 is YSYEKL. The CDR3 nucleotides are TGCGCCAGCAGCCAAGATCAGGGCCCCTCGGAAGTAGAGACCCAGTACTTC. Its protein is CASSQDQGPSEVETQYF.

With regard to this clonotype: The junction departs from germline at one end; a sequencing error may be responsible. This chain joins TRBV7-9 and TRBJ2-3; D is perhaps TRBD1 or TRBD2 (5 bases each). The germline V gene encodes CDR1 SEHNR and CDR2 FQNEAQ (reference sequence). This CDR3 spans 16 amino acids. CDR3: CVSSLAGTPGPDTQYF. For the CDR3, the DNA is TGTGTCAGCAGCTTAGCAGGGACCCCGGGGCCAGATACGCAGTATTTT.

There are many counts of this clonotype. An end of the junction does not agree with germline; a read error may underlie this. V gene TRBV10-3 combines with J gene TRBJ1-6; possible D gene TRBD1, 6 bases. Per germline, CDR1 ENHRY and CDR2 SYGVKD. This CDR3 has 14 residues. The CDR3 loop is CAIRSGGYDSPLHF. DNA of the CDR3: TGTGCCATCAGGAGCGGGGGCTATGATTCACCCCTCCACTTT.

This clonotype appeared many times. This chain joins TRBV12-3 or TRBV12-4 and TRBJ1-5, with D possibly matching TRBD1 (6 bases). V lost 6 bases and J 4 bases, leaving 13 bases between the germline ends. This CDR3 region has 14 residues. The CDR3: CASSLGHLNQPQHF. CDR3 DNA sequence: TGTGCCAGCAGCCTGGGACACCTAAATCAGCCCCAGCATTTT.

This clonotype was seen ten or more times. The genes are TRBV28 and TRBJ2-2, with D perhaps TRBD1 or TRBD2 (5 bases each). There are 13 residues in the CDR3. CDR1 and CDR2 (germline): MDHEN, SYDVKM. Trimming removed 10 bases at V and 4 bases at J, with 13 bases between. CDR3 in DNA: TGTGCCATTTGGGGGTCGGCCACCGGGGAGCTGTTTTTT. Amino acids: CAIWGSATGELFF.

As to this clonotype: This may arise from a read error, as a much more abundant clone is one base away. The chain joins TRBV7-2 to TRBJ2-1; 7 positions match TRBD2. The germline V gene has CDR1 SGHTA and CDR2 FQGNSA. Trimming at V came to 7 bases and at J to 9 bases, leaving 12 bases not matched to a gene. This CDR3 is 14 amino acids long. Here the CDR3 DNA reads TGTGCCAGCAAGGAGATTCTAGCGGACACTGAGCAGTTCTTC. It is translated as CASKEILADTEQFF.

There are many counts of this clonotype. The chain carries TRBV27 and TRBJ2-1, with TRBD2 matching 7 bases. Germline CDR1 and CDR2: MNHEY and SMNVEV (reference sequence). Trimming took 5 bases from V and 3 from J; bases not matched to a gene: 10. The CDR3 spans 16 residues. CDR3 loop: CASSPALAEIYNEQFF. The CDR3 DNA reads TGTGCCAGCAGTCCCGCCCTAGCGGAGATCTACAATGAGCAGTTCTTC.

This clonotype was counted many times. The chain has TRBV5-4 and TRBJ2-7, with 7 bases identical to TRBD1. Unmatched junction bases numbered 15, after V lost 5 bases and J lost 7 bases. Germline V lookup: CDR1 SGHNT, CDR2 YYREEE (reference sequence). The CDR3 is 15 residues long. CDR3 DNA sequence: TGTGCCAGCAGTTATCGGACAGGAGAAAGTTCGGAGCAGTACTTC. It yields the protein CASSYRTGESSEQYF.

A remark on this clonotype: A clone one base away is much larger, so this may be a read error. The V call is TRBV5-1, the J call TRBJ1-1; a possible D gene is TRBD1 (6 bases). Per the germline V gene, CDR1 is SGHRS and CDR2 is YFSETQ. This CDR3 has 16 amino acids. The CDR3 is CVSSLAGGGSGTEAFF. DNA for the CDR3: TGCGTCAGCAGCTTGGCGGGCGGGGGCTCGGGCACTGAAGCTTTCTTT.

This clonotype was seen repeatedly, ten times or more. J is TRBJ2-3 and V is TRBV29-1; D might be TRBD1 or TRBD2, each matching 6 bases. V was cut by 6 bases and J by 2 bases, with 12 bases left in between. CDR1 is SQVTM, CDR2 ANQGSEA, per germline. The CDR3 runs to 13 residues. CDR3 DNA sequence: TGCAGCGTCGGGGGCCGATACACAGATACGCAGTATTTT. It codes for CSVGGRYTDTQYF.

This clonotype came up many times. The V gene is TRBV20-1, the J gene TRBJ2-7; 7 nucleotides match TRBD2. This CDR3 is built from 16 residues. The V gene end was trimmed by 2 bases and the J gene end by 5 bases; junction bases not matched to a gene: 15. Germline CDR1 reads DFQATT; CDR2 reads SNEGSKA (reference sequence). The CDR3 here is CSARMPPGLNSDEQYF. In nucleotides, the CDR3 is TGCAGTGCTAGAATGCCCCCGGGACTAAATTCCGACGAGCAGTACTTC.

This clonotype appeared many times. V is TRBV30 and J is TRBJ2-2; TRBD2 matches at 8 bases. CDR1 is GTSNPN and CDR2 is SVGIG in the germline V gene (reference sequence). Trimming took 0 bases from V and 5 from J; bases not matched to a gene: 5. The CDR3 totals 15 residues. CDR3 sequence (DNA): TGTGCCTGGAGTGTAGGGACTAGTGGGACCGGGGAGCTGTTTTTT. Protein product: CAWSVGTSGTGELFF.

This clonotype was counted ten times or more. The rearrangement uses TRBV7-9 and TRBJ1-1; D gene unclear. The CDR3 extends over 11 amino acids. CDR1 is SEHNR, CDR2 FQNEAQ, per germline (reference sequence). V was clipped by 5 bases and J by 4 bases, with 5 bases between them. The CDR3 sequence: CASSLFTEAFF. In DNA, the CDR3 is TGTGCCAGCAGCCTTTTCACTGAAGCTTTCTTT. The variable domain in full, with the rest retrieved from reference TRBV7-9 and TRBJ1-1, is DTGVSQNPRHKITKRGQNVTFRCDPISEHNRLYWYRQTLGQGPEFLTYFQNEAQLEKSRLLSDRFSAERPKGSFSTLEIQRTEQGDSAMYLCASSLFTEAFFGQGTRLTVV.

The sample holds many counts of this clonotype. The J gene is TRBJ2-4, the V gene TRBV27; TRBD2 is a possible D gene (6 bases). CDR3 length: 17 amino acids. CDR1 is MNHEY and CDR2 is SMNVEV in the germline V gene (reference sequence). Trimming pared 2 bases from V and 5 bases from J, leaving 19 bases between. The CDR3 spells CASSLLGTGGKENIQYF. In nucleotides, the CDR3 is TGTGCCAGCAGTTTACTTGGGACTGGCGGGAAGGAAAACATTCAGTACTTC.

There are many counts of this clonotype. This chain connects TRBV6-5 to TRBJ1-6, with D unresolved. This CDR3 is 12 amino acids long. The germline CDR1 and CDR2 sequences are MNHEY and SVGAGI. Trimming removed 4 bases at V and 13 bases at J, with 11 bases between. CDR3 residues: CASSSPLGPLHF. CDR3 in DNA: TGTGCCAGCAGTTCGCCCCTTGGGCCCCTCCACTTT.

This clonotype showed up many times. V usage is TRBV27 and J usage is TRBJ2-7; 10 bases align to TRBD1. CDR3 size: 14 residues. Trimming took 6 bases from V and 1 from J; bases not matched to a gene: 3. Germline V gene lookup returns CDR1 MNHEY and CDR2 SMNVEV (reference sequence). The CDR3 is CASRSGQGSYEQYF. The CDR3 DNA reads TGTGCCAGCAGGTCGGGACAGGGGTCCTACGAGCAGTACTTC.

This clonotype was seen many times. This chain links TRBV5-1 with TRBJ2-1, with 10 bases fitting TRBD2. Germline loops: CDR1 SGHRS, CDR2 YFSETQ. CDR3 size: 15 residues. V was pared by 1 base and J by 6 bases, with 4 bases of the junction left unmatched. The DNA for the CDR3 is TGCGCCAGCAGCTTGCTAGCGGGAGAGGGCAATGAGCAGTTCTTC. Protein sequence: CASSLLAGEGNEQFF.